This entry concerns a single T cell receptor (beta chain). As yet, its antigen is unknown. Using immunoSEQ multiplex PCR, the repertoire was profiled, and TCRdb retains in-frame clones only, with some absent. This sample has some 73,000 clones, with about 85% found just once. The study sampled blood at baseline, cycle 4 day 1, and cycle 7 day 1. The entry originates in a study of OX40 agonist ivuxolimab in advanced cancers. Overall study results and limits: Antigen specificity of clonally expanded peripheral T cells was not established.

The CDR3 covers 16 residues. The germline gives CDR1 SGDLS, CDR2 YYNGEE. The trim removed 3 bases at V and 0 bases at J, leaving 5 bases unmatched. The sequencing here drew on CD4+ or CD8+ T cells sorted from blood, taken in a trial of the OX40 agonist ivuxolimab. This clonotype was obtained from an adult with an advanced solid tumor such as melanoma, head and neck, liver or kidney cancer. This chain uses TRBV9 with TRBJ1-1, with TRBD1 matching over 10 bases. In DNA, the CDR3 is TGTGCCAGCAGCGCGGGACAGGGGAACATGAACACTGAAGCTTTCTTT. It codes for CASSAGQGNMNTEAFF.